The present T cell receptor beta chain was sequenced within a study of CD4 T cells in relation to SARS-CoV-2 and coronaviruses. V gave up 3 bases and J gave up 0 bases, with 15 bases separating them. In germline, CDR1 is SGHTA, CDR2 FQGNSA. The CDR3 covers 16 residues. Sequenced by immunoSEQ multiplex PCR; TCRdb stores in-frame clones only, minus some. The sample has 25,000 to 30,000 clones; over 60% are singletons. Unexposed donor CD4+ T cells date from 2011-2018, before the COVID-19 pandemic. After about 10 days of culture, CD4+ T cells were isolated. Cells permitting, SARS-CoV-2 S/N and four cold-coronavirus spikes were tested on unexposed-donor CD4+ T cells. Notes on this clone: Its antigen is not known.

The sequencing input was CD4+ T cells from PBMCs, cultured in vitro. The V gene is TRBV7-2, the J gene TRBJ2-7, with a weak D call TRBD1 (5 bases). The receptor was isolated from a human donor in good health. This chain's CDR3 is CASSFIDSWSSYEQYF. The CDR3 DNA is TGTGCCAGCAGCTTTATAGACAGCTGGAGCTCCTACGAGCAGTACTTC.